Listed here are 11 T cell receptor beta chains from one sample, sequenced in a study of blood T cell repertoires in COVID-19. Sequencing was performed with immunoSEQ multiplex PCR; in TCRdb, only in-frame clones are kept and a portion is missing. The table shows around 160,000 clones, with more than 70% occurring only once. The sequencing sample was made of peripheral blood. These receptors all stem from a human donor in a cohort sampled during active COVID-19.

The CDR3 DNA reads as TGTGCCAGTAGCCCTTCCCCGACAGGAGATACGCAGTATTTT. Encoded protein: CASSPSPTGDTQYF. V is TRBV19 and J is TRBJ2-3, with D maybe TRBD1 (6 bases). Trimming took off 6 bases at V and 5 bases at J, with 15 bases between the two ends. The CDR3 length is 14 residues. Germline CDR1 and CDR2: LNHDA and SQIVND (reference sequence).

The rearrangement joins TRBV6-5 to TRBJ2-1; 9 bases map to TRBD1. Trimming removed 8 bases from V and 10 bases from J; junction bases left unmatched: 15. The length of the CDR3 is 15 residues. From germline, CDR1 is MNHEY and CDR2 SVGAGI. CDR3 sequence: CASVGVQGAVGEQFF. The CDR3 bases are TGTGCCAGCGTCGGGGTACAGGGGGCGGTGGGAGAGCAGTTCTTC.

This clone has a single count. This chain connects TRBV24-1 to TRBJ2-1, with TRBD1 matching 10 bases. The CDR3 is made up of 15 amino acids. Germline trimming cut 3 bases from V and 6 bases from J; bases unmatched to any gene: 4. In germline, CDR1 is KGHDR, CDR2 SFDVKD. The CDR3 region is CATSDGQGGINEQFF. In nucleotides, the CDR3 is TGTGCCACCAGTGATGGACAGGGGGGAATCAATGAGCAGTTCTTC.

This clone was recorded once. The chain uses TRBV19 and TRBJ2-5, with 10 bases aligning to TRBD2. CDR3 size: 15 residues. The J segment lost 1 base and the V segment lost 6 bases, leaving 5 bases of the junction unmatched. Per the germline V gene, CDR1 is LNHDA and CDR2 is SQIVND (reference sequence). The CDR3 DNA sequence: TGTGCCAGTAGCGATTTAGCGGGGGGCCAAGAGACCCAGTACTTC. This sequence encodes CASSDLAGGQETQYF.

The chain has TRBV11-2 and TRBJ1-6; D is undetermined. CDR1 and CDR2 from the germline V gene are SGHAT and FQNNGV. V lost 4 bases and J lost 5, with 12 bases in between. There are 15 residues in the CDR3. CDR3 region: CASSYAGINNSPLHF. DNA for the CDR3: TGTGCCAGCAGCTACGCCGGGATCAATAATTCACCCCTCCACTTT.

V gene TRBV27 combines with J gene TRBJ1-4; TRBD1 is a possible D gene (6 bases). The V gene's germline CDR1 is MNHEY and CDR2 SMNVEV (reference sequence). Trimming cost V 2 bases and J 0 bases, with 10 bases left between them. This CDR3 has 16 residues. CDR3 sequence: CASSLEPGATNEKLFF. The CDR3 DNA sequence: TGTGCCAGCAGTTTAGAACCAGGGGCAACTAATGAAAAACTGTTTTTT.

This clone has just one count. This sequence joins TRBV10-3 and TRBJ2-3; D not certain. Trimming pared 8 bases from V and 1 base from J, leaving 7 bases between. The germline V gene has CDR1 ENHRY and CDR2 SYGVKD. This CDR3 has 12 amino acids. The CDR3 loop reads CAIAAGTDTQYF. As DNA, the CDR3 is TGTGCCATCGCTGCGGGCACAGATACGCAGTATTTT.

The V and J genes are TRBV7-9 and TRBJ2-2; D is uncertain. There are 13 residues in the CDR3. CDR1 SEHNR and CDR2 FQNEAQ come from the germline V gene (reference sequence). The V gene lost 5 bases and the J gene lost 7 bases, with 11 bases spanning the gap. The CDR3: CASSPPVIGELFF. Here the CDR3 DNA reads TGTGCCAGCAGCCCCCCAGTGATCGGGGAGCTGTTTTTT.

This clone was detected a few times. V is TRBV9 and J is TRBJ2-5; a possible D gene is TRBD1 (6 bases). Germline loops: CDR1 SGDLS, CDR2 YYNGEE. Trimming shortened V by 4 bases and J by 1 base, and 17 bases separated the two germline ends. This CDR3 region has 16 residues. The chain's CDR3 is CASSLRGKALQETQYF. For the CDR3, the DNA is TGTGCCAGCAGCCTGAGGGGGAAAGCCCTCCAAGAGACCCAGTACTTC.

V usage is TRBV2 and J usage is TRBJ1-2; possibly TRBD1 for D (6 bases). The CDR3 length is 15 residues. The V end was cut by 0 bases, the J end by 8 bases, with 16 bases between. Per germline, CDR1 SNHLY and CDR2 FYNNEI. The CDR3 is CASSEAGQGILGYTF. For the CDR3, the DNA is TGTGCCAGCAGTGAAGCGGGGCAGGGGATATTAGGCTACACCTTC.

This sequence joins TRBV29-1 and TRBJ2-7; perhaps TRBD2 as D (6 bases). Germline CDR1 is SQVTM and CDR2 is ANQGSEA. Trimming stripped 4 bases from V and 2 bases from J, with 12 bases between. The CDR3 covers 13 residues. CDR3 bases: TGCAGCGTTGGGAGGGTCGGCACCTACGAGCAGTACTTC. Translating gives CSVGRVGTYEQYF.